This TCR beta chain was documented in a study of blood T cell dynamics during melanoma immunotherapy. The CDR3 is 16 amino acids. V lost 4 bases and J 1 base, leaving 17 bases between the germline ends. Germline V lookup: CDR1 SGHRS, CDR2 YFSETQ. Time point here: pre-treatment baseline. Patients had no prior systemic cancer treatment, immunosuppressants or other active cancers. Clones were sequenced by immunoSEQ multiplex PCR, and TCRdb holds only the in-frame ones, with some missing. The sample yields 5,500 to 8,500 clones, over 80% seen once. Sequenced material: blood, taken from a patient treated with checkpoint blockade. The source is a human donor with melanoma. Some clones in this sample may be carry-over from other donors' samples. The chain has TRBV5-1 and TRBJ2-5, with a weak D call TRBD2 (5 bases). CDR3 sequence reads: CASSRRTGIIQETQYF. The DNA of the CDR3 is TGCGCCAGCAGCCGGAGGACTGGAATTATCCAAGAGACCCAGTACTTC. Complete variable domain (other parts from reference TRBV5-1 and TRBJ2-5): KAGVTQTPRYLIKTRGQQVTLSCSPISGHRSVSWYQQTPGQGLQFLFEYFSETQRNKGNFPGRFSGRQFSNSRSEMNVSTLELGDSALYLCASSRRTGIIQETQYFGPGTRLLVL.